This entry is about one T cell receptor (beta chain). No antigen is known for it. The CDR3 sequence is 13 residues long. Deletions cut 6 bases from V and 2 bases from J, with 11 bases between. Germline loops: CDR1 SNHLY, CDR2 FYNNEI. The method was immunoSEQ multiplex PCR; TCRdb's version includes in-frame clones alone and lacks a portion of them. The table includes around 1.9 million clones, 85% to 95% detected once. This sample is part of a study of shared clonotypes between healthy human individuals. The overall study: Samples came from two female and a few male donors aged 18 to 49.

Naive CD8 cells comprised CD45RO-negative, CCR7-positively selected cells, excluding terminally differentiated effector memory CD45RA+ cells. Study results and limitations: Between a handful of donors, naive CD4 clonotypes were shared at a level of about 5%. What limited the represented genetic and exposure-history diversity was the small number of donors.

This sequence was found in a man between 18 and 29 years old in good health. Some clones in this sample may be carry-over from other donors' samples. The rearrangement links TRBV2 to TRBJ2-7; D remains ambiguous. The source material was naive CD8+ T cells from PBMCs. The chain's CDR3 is CASRGQRAYEQYF. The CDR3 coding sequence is TGTGCCAGCAGAGGTCAGAGAGCCTACGAGCAGTACTTC.